The sequence of this TCR beta chain was determined in a study of blood T cell repertoires in COVID-19. Study-wide background: Sites in the United States, Italy and Spain provided acute and convalescent COVID-19 samples.

The authors' processing: Amplification from reference gene primers served as the basis for estimated nucleated cell counts. Measured with immunoSEQ multiplex PCR; TCRdb has only the in-frame clones, and not every one. V and J calls plus clone size are reproduced from that table; the DNA served to infer D and trimming. In the table there are fewer than 300,000 clones, about nine tenths of which are singletons. The CDR3 extends over 15 amino acids. Germline assignment: CDR1 MGHRA and CDR2 YSYEKL. V dropped 1 base and J dropped 5 bases, with 12 bases sitting between them. Adults between about 18 and 89 years of age took part from 20 to 25 US areas. Clinical history as reported by participants underpinned cohort assignment.

The chain links TRBV4-1 to TRBJ1-5; the D is unclear. The TCR was taken from a woman between 40 and 55 years old with acute COVID-19. Sequencing was done on a sample of PBMCs or T cells enriched from blood (not recorded which). CDR3 coding DNA: TGCGCCAGCAGCCAAGTGCAGGCCTTTGATCAGCCCCAGCATTTT. It encodes CASSQVQAFDQPQHF.